This T cell receptor beta chain is drawn from a study of stem cell transplantation in POMP-related autoinflammatory disease (dated by TCRdb to the early 2020s). Background for the entire study: It was hypothesized that MHC class I-dependent CD8+ T-cell differentiation and positive selection are impaired by defective thymoproteasomes, resulting in skewing of the TRB repertoire. Before transplant, patients showed CD4+ naive T-cell skewing, low CD8+ T-cell proportions, and reduced T-cell cytokine secretion. DNA chimerism analysis after transplant demonstrated 100% donor engraftment of neutrophils and platelets for up to one year. The effect of POMP deficiency on T-cell receptor beta repertoire diversity and CDR3 characteristics was assessed using high-throughput TRB sequencing. Paper-wide results and their limitations: The number of unique TRB V-J gene pairings in PRAID patients was restricted. Across all analyzed T-cell subsets, PRAID patients tended toward lower TRB diversity and higher clonality. In PRAID patients, the trend toward increased clonality and lower diversity reached statistical significance only for regulatory T cells.

The method behind the library was the immunoSEQ multiplex PCR assay. The authors' pipeline ran thus. Repertoire diversity was quantified with Shannon entropy, accounting for clonal size distribution. Clonotype distribution inequality was measured with the Gini-Simpson index (Simpson_1-D). Imported from immuneACCESS, the table was reduced by TCRdb to in-frame sequences with V and J called. These copies leave out some clones; in studies compared against another copy, an unresolved V gene accounts for under half, and the cause of the remainder is not known. V and J calls and clone size follow that table, whereas D and trimming were derived from the DNA. The sample table lists some 69,000 clones, approximately 91% of them with a count of one. The ten largest clones add up to 0.5% to 0.75% of the sample. According to the germline V gene, CDR1 reads SGHRS and CDR2 reads YFSETQ. The trim is 0 bases for V and 0 bases for J, with a gap of 6 bases between the germline ends. Measured from the cysteine to the phenylalanine, the CDR3 is 14 residues long. Only the CDR3 DNA stays, 42 bases, in frame from base 1.

Details on this clone: Its specific antigen is unknown. Per-base qualities were not stored, and no clone one base away is much larger.

Per the publication, the time point label means: after hematopoietic stem cell transplant. PRAID was a condition in which autoinflammation came alongside prominent immunodeficiency. Before TRB sequencing, the T-cell subsets, namely conventional T cells, CD8+ T cells, regulatory T cells, and T follicular helper cells, were sorted. The clonotype comes from a human patient with POMP-related autoinflammation and immune dysregulation (PRAID). In patients who had a transplant, some T cells may come from the graft donor. The chain links TRBV5-1 with TRBJ1-2; too little of a D gene remains to name it. The sequences come from CD4+ T cells from PBMCs, collected after stem cell transplantation. The nucleotides are TGCGCCAGCAGCTTGGAAGTATCTAACTATGGCTACACCTTC. Its protein reads: CASSLEVSNYGYTF.